The 30 T cell receptor beta chains below come from one sample, sequenced in a study of naive and memory T cell subsets. Both TRBC1 and TRBC2 were covered by a beta constant-region primer of two equimolar oligonucleotides. TCRdb used MiXCR to reprocess the UMI-ligation and nested PCR reads, holding one entry per CDR3 protein. Of about 4,600 distinct CDR3 sequences listed, about 7% were seen once; the top ten hold around 83%. Sequenced material: CD4+ TEMRA cells from blood. Subset specified: effector memory re-expressing CD45RA, CD45RA+ CD27-. These receptors were obtained from a human donor in good health.

The rearrangement uses TRBV5-1 and TRBJ2-3; 7 bases agree with TRBD2. Trimming at V came to 5 bases and at J to 5 bases, leaving 5 bases not matched to a gene. Germline V CDR1 and CDR2: SGHRS, YFSETQ. The CDR3 contains 13 residues. DNA of the CDR3: TGCGCCAGCAGGGATACTAGCGAAGATACGCAGTATTTT. Residues: CASRDTSEDTQYF.

This clonotype is medium-sized. This sequence joins TRBV27 and TRBJ2-5, with 12 bases identical to TRBD2. V lost 4 bases and J lost 2; bases outside the gene matches: 5. The CDR3 loop spans 16 amino acids. CDR1 and CDR2 (germline): MNHEY, SMNVEV (reference sequence). CDR3 sequence reads: CASSSGLAGSQETQYF. In nucleotides, the CDR3 is TGTGCCAGCAGTTCAGGACTAGCGGGAAGTCAAGAGACCCAGTACTTC.

This clonotype came up a few times. The chain recombines TRBV15 with TRBJ2-3, with no clear D. The V end was cut by 0 bases, the J end by 6 bases, with 7 bases between. The CDR3 covers 13 residues. Germline CDR1 LNHNV, CDR2 YYDKDF (reference sequence). CDR3 residues: CATSRDLVDTQYF. The CDR3 DNA reads as TGTGCCACCAGCAGAGATCTGGTGGATACGCAGTATTTT.

The chain employs TRBV4-1 and TRBJ1-4; D is ambiguous. CDR3 length equals 15 residues. Per germline, CDR1 MGHRA and CDR2 YSYEKL. V lost 5 bases to trimming and J lost 7 bases, with 17 bases between them. CDR3 coding DNA: TGCGCCAGCAGCTCAACTGGGGTACTCACTGAAAAACTGTTTTTT. Amino acid sequence: CASSSTGVLTEKLFF.

The sample holds many counts of this clonotype. The rearrangement links TRBV6-2 or TRBV6-3 to TRBJ2-1, with D perhaps TRBD2 (6 bases). Germline CDR1 and CDR2: MNHEY and SVGEGT. Trimming cost V 3 bases and J 9 bases, with 18 bases left between them. The CDR3 spans 15 residues. CDR3 DNA sequence: TGTGCCAGCAGTTATATGGACTATTTTCATCGTGAGCAGTTCTTC. Protein: CASSYMDYFHREQFF.

There are many counts of this clonotype. V and J are TRBV9 and TRBJ2-5; D remains ambiguous. V lost 4 bases and J lost 5, with 12 bases in between. CDR1 and CDR2 from the germline V gene are SGDLS and YYNGEE. This CDR3 has 13 amino acids. CDR3 sequence: CASSFGLGETQYF. The DNA for the CDR3 is TGTGCCAGCAGCTTCGGGCTCGGGGAGACCCAGTACTTC.

This clonotype was seen ten or more times. This chain links TRBV9 with TRBJ2-1, with D tentatively TRBD1 or TRBD2 (5 bases each). This CDR3 region has 17 residues. Between the trimmed V and J ends, which lost 0 bases and 3 bases, there was a span of 16 bases. Germline CDR1 is SGDLS and CDR2 is YYNGEE. The CDR3 here is CASSVEMTGRIYNEQFF. In DNA form, the CDR3 reads TGTGCCAGCAGCGTAGAAATGACGGGACGGATCTACAATGAGCAGTTCTTC.

The CDR3 sequence is CASSPSQGGHEQYF. CDR3 bases: TGTGCCAGCTCACCGTCACAGGGAGGCCACGAGCAGTACTTC. The chain couples TRBV18 to TRBJ2-7; D is tentatively TRBD1 or TRBD2 (6 bases each). CDR1 is KGHSH, CDR2 LQKENI, per germline. The germline V and J ends were trimmed by 3 bases and 5 bases, with 14 bases remaining between them. The CDR3 runs 14 residues.

There are many counts of this clonotype. The DNA of the CDR3 is TGTGCCAGCAGCACAGGACTAGCGGGAGCCTACAATGAGCAGTTCTTC. It translates to CASSTGLAGAYNEQFF. The chain joins TRBV7-8 to TRBJ2-1, with 13 nucleotides matching TRBD2. Germline trimming cut 5 bases from V and 2 bases from J; bases unmatched to any gene: 3. In germline, CDR1 is SGHVS, CDR2 FQNEAQ. This CDR3 contains 16 residues.

This clonotype came up many times. V usage is TRBV29-1 and J usage is TRBJ2-5; perhaps TRBD2 as D (5 bases). CDR3 length: 15 amino acids. In germline, CDR1 is SQVTM, CDR2 ANQGSEA. Trimming shortened V by 5 bases and J by 0 bases, and 16 bases separated the two germline ends. The CDR3 region has the DNA TGCAGCGTTACCCCTCGCGGGCAGAACCAAGAGACCCAGTACTTC. This codes for CSVTPRGQNQETQYF.

V and J are TRBV12-3 or TRBV12-4 and TRBJ1-3; D may be TRBD1 (6 bases). V gave up 5 bases and J gave up 7 bases, with 12 bases separating them. The CDR3 consists of 13 residues. This CDR3 reads CASSPTGGNTIYF. The CDR3 nucleotides are TGTGCCAGCAGTCCGACAGGTGGGAACACCATATATTTT.

The sample holds a few counts of this clonotype. The V gene is TRBV28, the J gene TRBJ1-6; D not resolved. This CDR3 is 15 amino acids long. The germline V gene has CDR1 MDHEN and CDR2 SYDVKM. V was shortened by 4 bases and J by 9 bases, with 16 bases between the two germline ends. Here the CDR3 DNA reads TGTGCCAGCAGTTCCTCCGGGGAGACAAGTTCACCCCTCCACTTT. Its translation is CASSSSGETSSPLHF.

This clonotype was recorded at least ten times. The chain is built from TRBV29-1 and TRBJ1-1; D perhaps matches TRBD1 (6 bases). The CDR3 spans 12 residues. V was pared by 6 bases and J by 8 bases, with 16 bases between. Germline loops: CDR1 SQVTM, CDR2 ANQGSEA. This CDR3 is CSVVPGQGEAFF. The CDR3 DNA sequence: TGCAGCGTCGTTCCGGGACAAGGCGAAGCTTTCTTT. The variable domain in full, with the rest retrieved from reference TRBV29-1 and TRBJ1-1, is SAVISQKPSRDICQRGTSLTIQCQVDSQVTMMFWYRQQPGQSLTLIATANQGSEATYESGFVIDKFPISRPNLTFSTLTVSNMSPEDSSIYLCSVVPGQGEAFFGQGTRLTVV.

In its sample, this clonotype was seen a few times. It may be a read error: a sequence one base away is much more abundant. CDR3 coding DNA: TGTGCCAGCAGCGATGCGACCCTAACGCAGTATTTT. This sequence encodes CASSDATLTQYF. The J gene is TRBJ2-3, the V gene TRBV11-2; the D is unclear. V gave up 5 bases and J gave up 9 bases, with 12 bases separating them. CDR1 and CDR2 from the germline V gene are SGHAT and FQNNGV. CDR3 length: 12 residues.

This clonotype was seen at least ten times. This sequence joins TRBV7-9 and TRBJ2-1, with TRBD2 identical over 8 bases. The CDR3 is 15 amino acids. Germline V gene sequence: CDR1 SEHNR, CDR2 FQNEAQ (reference sequence). The junction had 11 bases not matched to a gene; V was cut back by 5 bases and J by 8 bases. The CDR3: CASSLGLGGSYEQFF. The CDR3 region has the DNA TGTGCCAGCAGCCTGGGACTAGGAGGTAGTTATGAGCAGTTCTTC.

Only a few counts were recorded for this clonotype. The chain joins TRBV5-1 to TRBJ1-4, with 9 bases matching TRBD1. The CDR3 extends over 15 amino acids. Germline lookup yields CDR1 SGHRS and CDR2 YFSETQ. V lost 3 bases and J lost 4; bases outside the gene matches: 4. CDR3 loop: CASSSRTGVNEKLFF. The CDR3 DNA reads as TGCGCCAGCAGCTCCCGGACAGGGGTTAATGAAAAACTGTTTTTT.

There are a few counts of this clonotype. CDR3 in DNA: TGTGCCAGCAGCTTGTACGGGACTAGCGGATACAATGAGCAGTTCTTC. Residues: CASSLYGTSGYNEQFF. This chain joins TRBV5-6 and TRBJ2-1; 11 nucleotides align to TRBD2. Germline loops: CDR1 SGHDT, CDR2 YYEEEE. CDR3 length: 16 residues. J lost 4 bases, V lost 1 base, and 4 bases had no gene match.

The chain uses TRBV7-8 and TRBJ2-7; no clear D. V lost 5 bases to trimming and J lost 5 bases, with 10 bases between them. This CDR3 contains 12 residues. CDR1 is SGHVS and CDR2 is FQNEAQ in the germline V gene. The CDR3 nucleotides read TGTGCCAGCAGCCCAGAATTGAACGAGCAGTACTTC. Its protein product is CASSPELNEQYF.

This clonotype showed up many times. This chain joins TRBV6-2 or TRBV6-3 and TRBJ2-4, with D possibly TRBD2 on 5 matching bases. The CDR3 is 12 amino acids. Trimming shortened V by 0 bases and J by 8 bases, and 5 bases separated the two germline ends. CDR1 is MNHEY, CDR2 SVGEGT, per germline. CDR3 DNA: TGTGCCAGCAGTTACTCGCGGGACATTCAGTACTTC. Encoded protein: CASSYSRDIQYF.

This clonotype was counted only a few times. J is TRBJ2-5 and V is TRBV11-3; D unresolved. The germline CDR1 and CDR2 sequences are SGHNT and YENEEA. V lost 4 bases to trimming and J lost 8 bases, with 14 bases between them. CDR3 length: 13 amino acids. In nucleotides, the CDR3 is TGTGCCAGCAGCTCCGACTGGTTCGGAACCCAGTACTTC. Protein sequence: CASSSDWFGTQYF. Supplemented by reference TRBV11-3 and TRBJ2-5, the full variable domain reads EAGVVQSPRYKIIEKKQPVAFWCNPISGHNTLYWYLQNLGQGPELLIRYENEEAVDDSQLPKDRFSAERLKGVDSTLKIQPAELGDSAVYLCASSSDWFGTQYFGPGTRLLVL.

In this sample, this clonotype turned up many times. J is TRBJ1-1 and V is TRBV3-1, with no clear D. The V end lost 4 bases, the J end lost 0 bases, and 9 bases lay between the germline ends. CDR3 length equals 14 residues. In germline, CDR1 is LGHDT, CDR2 YNNKEL (reference sequence). This CDR3 reads CASSPKGLNTEAFF. The DNA for the CDR3 is TGTGCCAGCAGCCCAAAGGGCTTGAACACTGAAGCTTTCTTT.

This clonotype was recorded at least ten times. This chain connects TRBV6-1 to TRBJ1-1; TRBD1 might be the D (6 bases). The CDR3 extends over 14 amino acids. V was trimmed by 4 bases and J by 1 base, leaving 10 bases between them. Germline V gene sequence: CDR1 MNHNS, CDR2 SASEGT. CDR3 residues: CASSATQGNTEAFF. The CDR3 DNA reads TGTGCCAGCAGTGCCACACAGGGGAACACTGAAGCTTTCTTT.

This clonotype was picked up many times. The DNA for the CDR3 is TGTGCCAGCAGTTCCTCGACTAGCGGGAGTGGACTGGAGACCCAGTACTTC. Translation: CASSSSTSGSGLETQYF. V is TRBV2 and J is TRBJ2-5; 12 bases fit TRBD2. In germline, CDR1 is SNHLY, CDR2 FYNNEI. This CDR3 spans 17 amino acids. The V segment lost 5 bases and the J segment 5 bases; nucleotides outside the gene matches: 12. Filled out from reference TRBV2 and TRBJ2-5, the complete variable domain reads EPEVTQTPSHQVTQMGQEVILRCVPISNHLYFYWYRQILGQKVEFLVSFYNNEISEKSEIFDDQFSVERPDGSNFTLKIRSTKLEDSAMYFCASSSSTSGSGLETQYFGPGTRLLVL.

This clonotype was picked up a small number of times. The chain uses TRBV10-3 and TRBJ1-3; D is undetermined. Germline CDR1 ENHRY, CDR2 SYGVKD. This CDR3 spans 13 amino acids. V shed 6 bases and J shed 3 bases, with 9 bases lying between them. The CDR3: CAIRRPVGNTIYF. The CDR3 DNA reads TGTGCCATCAGGCGCCCCGTTGGAAACACCATATATTTT.

The V and J genes are TRBV28 and TRBJ1-2; tentatively, D is TRBD1 (5 bases). Germline values: CDR1 MDHEN, CDR2 SYDVKM. Trimming cost V 4 bases and J 1 base, with 16 bases left between them. The CDR3 is made up of 16 amino acids. CDR3 in DNA: TGTGCCAGCAGTTCCAGAAGGGGTGTAGTTAACTATGGCTACACCTTC. Translating it yields CASSSRRGVVNYGYTF.

This clonotype was picked up many times. The chain combines TRBV29-1 with TRBJ2-7; 8 bases are shared with TRBD1. Unmatched junction bases numbered 8, after V lost 4 bases and J lost 3 bases. The CDR3 contains 14 residues. Germline V gene sequence: CDR1 SQVTM, CDR2 ANQGSEA. DNA for the CDR3: TGCAGCGTTGGAGGACAGGGAGGATTCTACGAGCAGTACTTC. This codes for CSVGGQGGFYEQYF.

This clonotype was recorded many times. DNA for the CDR3: TGCAGTGCTAGAGAAGCGGGAAGGGCCTACAATGAGCAGTTCTTC. It translates to CSAREAGRAYNEQFF. The chain links TRBV20-1 to TRBJ2-1, with 7 bases aligning to TRBD2. V was clipped by 0 bases and J by 2 bases; unmatched bases: 4. In germline, CDR1 is DFQATT, CDR2 SNEGSKA (reference sequence). The CDR3 length is 15 residues.

This clonotype was seen at least ten times. The chain employs TRBV18 and TRBJ2-7; 9 nucleotides line up with TRBD1. This CDR3 is built from 19 residues. The V gene end was trimmed by 1 base and the J gene end by 3 bases; junction bases not matched to a gene: 16. CDR1 is KGHSH, CDR2 LQKENI, per germline. The CDR3, as DNA: TGTGCCAGCTCACCACGTATCGGGAGGACAGGGGCCCAACACTACGAGCAGTACTTC. It specifies CASSPRIGRTGAQHYEQYF.

There are many counts of this clonotype. The J gene is TRBJ2-1, the V gene TRBV7-8; 11 nucleotides match TRBD2. CDR3 length equals 19 residues. Germline assignment: CDR1 SGHVS and CDR2 FQNEAQ. The V and J ends lost 3 bases and 0 bases, in that order; junction bases with no gene match: 10. The CDR3 sequence: CASSFGVAGGPGSYNEQFF. The CDR3 DNA reads as TGTGCCAGCAGCTTCGGGGTAGCGGGAGGGCCTGGCTCCTACAATGAGCAGTTCTTC.

Ten or more counts support this clonotype. V usage is TRBV6-6 and J usage is TRBJ2-7; 8 nucleotides agree with TRBD1. The trim removed 7 bases at V and 1 base at J, leaving 6 bases unmatched. The CDR3 consists of 14 residues. Germline assignment: CDR1 MNHNY and CDR2 SVGAGI (reference sequence). The CDR3 DNA is TGTGCCAGCAACACAGGGGGTGGATCCTACGAGCAGTACTTC. It specifies CASNTGGGSYEQYF.